These 11 T cell receptor beta chains were all obtained from the same sample, sequenced in a study of blood T cell repertoires in COVID-19 (dated by TCRdb to the early 2020s). Library preparation used the immunoSEQ multiplex PCR assay. As stored in TCRdb, this immuneACCESS dataset retains in-frame rearrangements with V and J assigned. A fraction of the clones does not appear; measured against another copy, unresolved V genes explain less than half of the discrepancy, and the remainder lacks a known reason. The table for this sample lists almost 250,000 clones; around 87% of them were counted only once. Roughly 1.7% of the sample belongs to the ten largest clones. Material: PBMCs or T cells enriched from blood (not recorded which). All receptors derive from a woman in her forties or fifties who had recovered from COVID-19.

J is TRBJ2-1 and V is TRBV19; 11 nucleotides agree with TRBD2. Losses at the gene ends were 1 base for V and 8 bases for J; bases not matched to a gene: 1. CDR3 size: 14 residues. Germline CDR1 LNHDA, CDR2 SQIVND (reference sequence). CDR3: CASSIGTSGYEQFF. The DNA of the CDR3 is TGTGCCAGTAGTATAGGGACTAGCGGGTATGAGCAGTTCTTC.

This clone has a single count. The gene calls are TRBV7-2 and TRBJ2-7; 10 nucleotides line up with TRBD1. J gave up 2 bases and V 5 bases, and 3 bases lay outside the gene matches. CDR1 is SGHTA, CDR2 FQGNSA, per germline. The CDR3 totals 14 residues. The CDR3 spells CASSTDRGAYEQYF. CDR3 in DNA: TGTGCCAGCAGCACGGACAGGGGGGCCTACGAGCAGTACTTC.

The sample holds a few counts of this clone. This chain uses TRBV3-1 (or the pseudogene TRBV3-2) with TRBJ2-5, with D perhaps TRBD1 (6 bases). This CDR3 has 14 amino acids. Trimming took off 8 bases at V and 5 bases at J, with 18 bases between the two ends. CDR1 is LGHDT, CDR2 YNNKEL, per germline (reference sequence). This CDR3 reads CASAAWPGEETQYF. The CDR3 coding sequence is TGTGCCAGCGCAGCGTGGCCAGGGGAGGAGACCCAGTACTTC.

The chain carries TRBV7-8 and TRBJ2-5; 14 bases are a match to TRBD2. V lost 5 bases, J lost 1 base, and 3 bases stayed unmatched. The CDR3 spans 16 residues. Looked up from germline, CDR1 is SGHVS and CDR2 is FQNEAQ. The CDR3 here is CASSPGTSGSQETQYF. The CDR3 bases are TGTGCCAGCAGCCCAGGGACTAGCGGGAGCCAAGAGACCCAGTACTTC.

This clone has only one observation. The chain carries TRBV19 and TRBJ1-2; D perhaps matches TRBD1 (6 bases). The CDR3 length is 14 residues. V shed 4 bases and J shed 4 bases, with 13 bases lying between them. Germline CDR1 reads LNHDA; CDR2 reads SQIVND (reference sequence). The CDR3, as DNA: TGTGCCAGTAGTAGCTCCGGGACACGCTATGGCTACACCTTC. It specifies CASSSSGTRYGYTF.

The chain recombines TRBV5-1 with TRBJ1-1; TRBD1 aligns across 7 bases. The CDR3 covers 16 residues. CDR1 and CDR2 (germline): SGHRS, YFSETQ. The trim removed 1 base at V and 2 bases at J, leaving 8 bases unmatched. CDR3 nucleotide sequence: TGCGCCAGCAGCTTGACCAGGACAGGAAAAAACACTGAAGCTTTCTTT. This encodes CASSLTRTGKNTEAFF.

CDR3 in DNA: TGTGCCAGAAGCCCCCTCGGAGGGTCTGGGGCCAACGTCCTGACTTTC. Amino acids: CARSPLGGSGANVLTF. The rearrangement links TRBV7-9 to TRBJ2-6; perhaps TRBD2 as D (6 bases). The CDR3 runs to 16 residues. The ends were cut back, 9 bases at V and 1 base at J, with 16 bases in the middle. CDR1 SEHNR and CDR2 FQNEAQ come from the germline V gene (reference sequence).

This chain joins TRBV4-1 and TRBJ2-7; the D gene is possibly TRBD2 (7 bases). This CDR3 is built from 14 residues. Germline V gene data show CDR1 as MGHRA and CDR2 as YSYEKL. The V gene lost 4 bases and the J gene lost 5 bases, with 15 bases spanning the gap. The CDR3 protein is CASSPHGGPDEQYF. CDR3 DNA: TGCGCCAGCAGCCCCCACGGGGGGCCCGACGAGCAGTACTTC.

The chain combines TRBV4-1 with TRBJ2-4; possibly TRBD1 for D (5 bases). Trimming removed 1 base at V and 1 base at J, with 5 bases between. Germline V lookup: CDR1 MGHRA, CDR2 YSYEKL. This CDR3 is 14 amino acids long. The CDR3 DNA follows: TGCGCCAGCAGCCAAGCAGGGGCCAAAAACATTCAGTACTTC. Translated, it gives CASSQAGAKNIQYF.

The V gene is TRBV6-6, the J gene TRBJ1-1, with a tentative D call TRBD1 (5 bases). CDR3 size: 12 residues. V lost 8 bases and J 4 bases, leaving 11 bases between the germline ends. CDR1 is MNHNY and CDR2 is SVGAGI in the germline V gene (reference sequence). CDR3 loop: CASVAGITEAFF. The CDR3 DNA follows: TGTGCCAGCGTGGCAGGGATCACTGAAGCTTTCTTT.

The chain joins TRBV7-6 to TRBJ2-4; D is possibly TRBD2 (6 bases). The CDR3 consists of 18 residues. Between the trimmed V and J ends, which lost 5 bases and 3 bases, there was a span of 23 bases. Germline values: CDR1 SGHVS, CDR2 FNYEAQ. For the CDR3, the DNA is TGTGCCAGCAGCCCCCGGGGGAGGCAGGTCGAGGGCAAAAACATTCAGTACTTC. As protein: CASSPRGRQVEGKNIQYF. Complete variable domain (other parts from reference TRBV7-6 and TRBJ2-4): GAGVSQSPRYKVTKRGQDVALRCDPISGHVSLYWYRQALGQGPEFLTYFNYEAQQDKSGLPNDRFSAERPEGSISTLTIQRTEQRDSAMYRCASSPRGRQVEGKNIQYFGAGTRLSVL.